The 23 T cell receptor beta chains below come from one sample, sequenced in a study of blood T cell repertoires in COVID-19. Only in-frame clones appear in the TCRdb table, and some are missing; sequencing was by immunoSEQ multiplex PCR. The sample carries approximately 100,000 clones, around 87% recorded once. Sequenced: peripheral blood. These receptors all come from an elderly woman with acute or convalescent COVID-19.

This clone has just one count. The chain joins TRBV5-1 to TRBJ1-6; 7 bases fit TRBD1. V was clipped by 4 bases and J by 9 bases; unmatched bases: 7. The CDR3 covers 14 residues. Germline loops: CDR1 SGHRS, CDR2 YFSETQ. The CDR3 bases are TGCGCCAGCAGCCAAGGACAGGTCAGTTCACCCCTCCACTTT. Protein product: CASSQGQVSSPLHF.

The chain employs TRBV3-1 (or the pseudogene TRBV3-2) and TRBJ1-3; perhaps TRBD1 as D (5 bases). Germline lookup yields CDR1 LGHDT and CDR2 YNNKEL (reference sequence). The V gene lost 2 bases and the J gene lost 0 bases, with 17 bases spanning the gap. This CDR3 contains 18 residues. The chain's CDR3 is CASSQFGGATYSGNTIYF. The DNA for the CDR3 is TGTGCCAGCAGCCAATTCGGAGGGGCGACCTACTCTGGAAACACCATATATTTT.

The chain is built from TRBV20-1 and TRBJ2-5; no firm D call. Germline V lookup: CDR1 DFQATT, CDR2 SNEGSKA (reference sequence). Trimming left V 6 bases short and J 4 bases short, with 6 bases between. This CDR3 is built from 10 residues. The CDR3, as DNA: TGCAGTGCCAAGAGAGAGACCCAGTACTTC. The encoded protein is CSAKRETQYF.

The chain joins TRBV27 to TRBJ1-2, with a possible D match to TRBD1 (5 bases). This CDR3 is 13 amino acids long. The V and J ends lost 2 bases and 7 bases respectively, with 11 bases between them. Germline V gene data show CDR1 as MNHEY and CDR2 as SMNVEV (reference sequence). CDR3 sequence reads: CASSLGRDGGYTF. DNA of the CDR3: TGTGCCAGCAGTTTAGGGAGGGACGGTGGCTACACCTTC.

This clone turned up a few times. The rearrangement joins TRBV7-9 to TRBJ1-2; 7 nucleotides match TRBD1. The V gene end was trimmed by 3 bases and the J gene end by 0 bases; junction bases not matched to a gene: 10. The CDR3 contains 17 residues. Germline V gene lookup returns CDR1 SEHNR and CDR2 FQNEAQ (reference sequence). For the CDR3, the DNA is TGTGCCAGCAGCTTTGCTCCCGACAGGGTGGCTAACTATGGCTACACCTTC. Protein: CASSFAPDRVANYGYTF.

This clone was seen repeatedly, ten times or more. This chain connects TRBV10-2 to TRBJ2-3, with 15 bases lining up with TRBD2. The CDR3 is 17 amino acids. J lost 8 bases, V lost 7 bases, and 13 bases had no gene match. CDR1 is WSHSY, CDR2 SAAADI, per germline. The CDR3 is CASIGTSGGLGAGTQYF. The CDR3 nucleotides read TGCGCCAGCATAGGGACTAGCGGGGGGCTGGGGGCAGGTACGCAGTATTTT.

The rearrangement links TRBV5-1 to TRBJ2-3; 9 bases map to TRBD1. Germline assignment: CDR1 SGHRS and CDR2 YFSETQ. The CDR3 length is 17 residues. J was trimmed by 3 bases and V by 0 bases; bases with no gene match: 8. For the CDR3, the DNA is TGCGCCAGCAGCTTGGCCCTGACAGGGGGAGGGACAGATACGCAGTATTTT. Translating gives CASSLALTGGGTDTQYF.

This chain uses TRBV6-2 or TRBV6-3 with TRBJ1-1; D not certain. The CDR3 spans 13 residues. Looked up from germline, CDR1 is MNHEY and CDR2 is SVGEGT. Trimming cost V 2 bases and J 4 bases, with 8 bases left between them. CDR3 sequence (DNA): TGTGCCAGCAGTTACACCCGGGTCACTGAAGCTTTCTTT. Translated, it gives CASSYTRVTEAFF.

The V gene is TRBV15, the J gene TRBJ2-7; 10 bases line up with TRBD2. Germline V CDR1 and CDR2: LNHNV, YYDKDF (reference sequence). Trimming at V came to 1 base and at J to 1 base, leaving 4 bases not matched to a gene. This CDR3 has 16 amino acids. For the CDR3, the DNA is TGTGCCACCAGCAGAGGGAGGACTAGCGGATCCTACGAGCAGTACTTC. Its protein is CATSRGRTSGSYEQYF.

The V gene is TRBV6-5, the J gene TRBJ2-1; 11 bases match TRBD1. CDR1 and CDR2 (germline): MNHEY, SVGAGI. With 6 bases clipped from V and 3 bases from J, the junction kept 4 bases outside the gene matches. This CDR3 has 15 amino acids. Written as DNA, the CDR3 is TGTGCCAGCAGACTGGGACAGGGGGACTACAATGAGCAGTTCTTC. This translates into CASRLGQGDYNEQFF.

This clone was seen only once. This rearrangement joins TRBV5-3 to TRBJ2-2; D remains ambiguous. TRBV5-3 has ORF status, its function being uncertain. Trimming removed 4 bases from V and 4 bases from J, with 20 bases in between. The CDR3 length is 17 residues. CDR3 sequence (DNA): TGTGCCAGAAGCCAGAGCCACACTGCTCGGAGCACCGGGGAGCTGTTTTTT. Amino acids: CARSQSHTARSTGELFF.

V gene TRBV29-1 combines with J gene TRBJ1-3; D uncertain. Germline V gene data show CDR1 as SQVTM and CDR2 as ANQGSEA. Trimming left V 6 bases short and J 0 bases short, with 6 bases between. The CDR3 runs 12 residues. Here the CDR3 DNA reads TGCAGCGTGGAGGGCTCTGGAAACACCATATATTTT. Translated: CSVEGSGNTIYF.

The chain links TRBV30 to TRBJ1-2; the D is unclear. The CDR3 is 14 residues long. Trimming left V 0 bases short and J 8 bases short, with 16 bases between. The germline CDR1 and CDR2 sequences are GTSNPN and SVGIG (reference sequence). The CDR3 DNA follows: TGTGCCTGGAGTGTAACGGGGAGCCCCTTAGGCTACACCTTC. Its translation is CAWSVTGSPLGYTF.

The chain has TRBV19 and TRBJ1-2; D may be TRBD1 (6 bases). The CDR3 is 14 amino acids. Germline V gives CDR1 LNHDA, CDR2 SQIVND (reference sequence). Trimming pared 1 base from V and 8 bases from J, leaving 14 bases between. CDR3 region: CASSIARTDRGYTF. As DNA, the CDR3 is TGTGCCAGTAGTATAGCCCGGACAGATCGGGGCTACACCTTC.

This chain connects TRBV15 to TRBJ1-5; no definite D call. V was shortened by 4 bases and J by 5 bases, with 6 bases between the two germline ends. The CDR3 runs to 12 residues. Germline lookup yields CDR1 LNHNV and CDR2 YYDKDF (reference sequence). CDR3 nucleotide sequence: TGTGCCACCAGCAAATCGGATCAGCCCCAGCATTTT. It is translated as CATSKSDQPQHF.

J is TRBJ1-2 and V is TRBV4-3; 7 nucleotides agree with TRBD1. J lost 2 bases, V lost 2 bases, and 2 bases had no gene match. Germline V CDR1 and CDR2: LGHNA, YSLEER. The CDR3 covers 14 residues. CDR3 amino acids: CASSQQQGNYGYTF. Here the CDR3 DNA reads TGCGCCAGCAGCCAACAACAGGGGAACTATGGCTACACCTTC.

The chain employs TRBV9 and TRBJ1-6; D is ambiguous. This CDR3 is 15 amino acids long. V was clipped by 5 bases and J by 7 bases, with 16 bases between them. The germline V gene has CDR1 SGDLS and CDR2 YYNGEE. CDR3 nucleotides: TGTGCCAGCAGTTTATCCTCCGGGTCCAATTCACCCCTCCACTTT. It yields the protein CASSLSSGSNSPLHF.

The chain links TRBV30 to TRBJ2-2; 11 positions match TRBD2. The CDR3 runs to 15 residues. Trimming took 2 bases from V and 7 from J; bases not matched to a gene: 6. In germline, CDR1 is GTSNPN, CDR2 SVGIG (reference sequence). Written as DNA, the CDR3 is TGTGCCTGGAGTCGCCTAGCGGGGGGCATCGGGGAGCTGTTTTTT. It translates to CAWSRLAGGIGELFF.

This sequence joins TRBV18 and TRBJ1-3, with no clear D. The germline V gene encodes CDR1 KGHSH and CDR2 LQKENI. CDR3 length: 15 amino acids. Trimming removed 3 bases at V and 4 bases at J, with 13 bases between. The CDR3 DNA sequence: TGTGCCAGCTCACCCCTCACGGTATCGGGAAACACCATATATTTT. This sequence encodes CASSPLTVSGNTIYF.

This clone was counted once. The chain employs TRBV7-9 and TRBJ1-4; D is unresolved. From germline, CDR1 is SEHNR and CDR2 FQNEAQ (reference sequence). The CDR3 is 14 amino acids. Trimming pared 1 base from V and 0 bases from J, leaving 3 bases between. The CDR3 sequence: CASSLGATNEKLFF. In DNA form, the CDR3 reads TGTGCCAGCAGCTTAGGCGCAACTAATGAAAAACTGTTTTTT.

This chain uses TRBV30 with TRBJ1-1; no clear D gene. The CDR3 consists of 14 residues. The V end was cut by 5 bases, the J end by 4 bases, with 17 bases between. Germline-derived CDR1 and CDR2 are GTSNPN and SVGIG (reference sequence). The CDR3 loop reads CAWGLGRVGTEAFF. The DNA for the CDR3 is TGTGCCTGGGGGTTGGGGAGAGTGGGCACTGAAGCTTTCTTT.

This chain uses TRBV18 with TRBJ2-7; D may be TRBD2 (7 bases). The V gene lost 6 bases and the J gene lost 2 bases, with 14 bases spanning the gap. The germline V gene encodes CDR1 KGHSH and CDR2 LQKENI. CDR3 length: 14 amino acids. The DNA of the CDR3 is TGTGCCAGCTCCCCCGGGGGGCGAGCCTACGAGCAGTACTTC. Its translation is CASSPGGRAYEQYF.

V usage is TRBV11-2 and J usage is TRBJ2-3; 11 positions agree with TRBD2. The CDR3 extends over 18 amino acids. With V trimmed by 2 bases and J by 0 bases, 7 bases remained unmatched. Germline CDR1 is SGHAT and CDR2 is FQNNGV. The chain's CDR3 is CASSLYGTSGTSTDTQYF. CDR3 bases: TGTGCCAGCAGCTTATACGGGACTAGCGGCACTAGCACAGATACGCAGTATTTT.